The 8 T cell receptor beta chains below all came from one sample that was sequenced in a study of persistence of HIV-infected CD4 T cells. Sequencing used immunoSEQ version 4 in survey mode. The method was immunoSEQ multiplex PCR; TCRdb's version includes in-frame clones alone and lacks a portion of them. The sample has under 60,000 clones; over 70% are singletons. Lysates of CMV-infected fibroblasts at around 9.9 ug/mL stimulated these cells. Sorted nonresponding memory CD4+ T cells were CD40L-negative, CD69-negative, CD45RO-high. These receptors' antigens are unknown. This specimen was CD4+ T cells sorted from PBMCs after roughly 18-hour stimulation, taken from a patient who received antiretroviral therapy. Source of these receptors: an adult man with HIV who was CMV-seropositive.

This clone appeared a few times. The CDR3 DNA follows: TGTGCCAGCAGCCCTAACAGGGGCTTAAATGAAAAACTGTTTTTT. It encodes CASSPNRGLNEKLFF. The chain combines TRBV11-1 with TRBJ1-4; TRBD1 aligns across 7 bases. Germline CDR1 is SGHAT and CDR2 is FQDESV (reference sequence). V lost 5 bases, J lost 5 bases, and 8 bases stayed unmatched. The CDR3 contains 15 residues.

CDR3 amino acids: CASSGGQRANVLTF. The DNA of the CDR3 is TGTGCCAGCAGCGGGGGCCAGCGGGCCAACGTCCTGACTTTC. V usage is TRBV7-6 and J usage is TRBJ2-6; D perhaps matches TRBD1 (6 bases). With 5 bases removed from V and 5 bases from J, the gap between germline ends came to 10 bases. CDR3 size: 14 residues. Germline V gives CDR1 SGHVS, CDR2 FNYEAQ.

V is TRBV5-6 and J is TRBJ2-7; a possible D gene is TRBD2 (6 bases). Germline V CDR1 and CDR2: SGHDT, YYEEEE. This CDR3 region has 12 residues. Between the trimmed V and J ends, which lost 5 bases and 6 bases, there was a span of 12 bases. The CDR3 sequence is CASSGVGGEQYF. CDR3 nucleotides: TGTGCCAGCAGTGGGGTGGGGGGCGAGCAGTACTTC.

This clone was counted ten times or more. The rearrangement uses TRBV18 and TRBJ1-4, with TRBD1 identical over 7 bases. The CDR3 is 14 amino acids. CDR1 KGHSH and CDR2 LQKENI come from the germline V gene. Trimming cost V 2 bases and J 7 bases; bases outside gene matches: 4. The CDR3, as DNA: TGTGCCAGCTCACCAGACAGGGCGAGTGAAAAACTGTTTTTT. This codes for CASSPDRASEKLFF.

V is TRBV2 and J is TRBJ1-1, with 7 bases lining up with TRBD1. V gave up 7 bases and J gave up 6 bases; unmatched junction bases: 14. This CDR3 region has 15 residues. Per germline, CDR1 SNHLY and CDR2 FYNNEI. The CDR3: CASTRTRGEGAEAFF. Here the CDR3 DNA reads TGTGCCAGCACCAGGACCAGGGGGGAAGGGGCTGAAGCTTTCTTT. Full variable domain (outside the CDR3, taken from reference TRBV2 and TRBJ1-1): EPEVTQTPSHQVTQMGQEVILRCVPISNHLYFYWYRQILGQKVEFLVSFYNNEISEKSEIFDDQFSVERPDGSNFTLKIRSTKLEDSAMYFCASTRTRGEGAEAFFGQGTRLTVV.

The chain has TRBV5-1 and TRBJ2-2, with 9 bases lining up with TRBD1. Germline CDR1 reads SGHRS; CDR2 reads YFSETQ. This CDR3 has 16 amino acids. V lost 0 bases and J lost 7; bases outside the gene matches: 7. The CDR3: CASSLARTGDIGELFF. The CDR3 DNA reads TGCGCCAGCAGCTTGGCCAGGACAGGGGACATCGGGGAGCTGTTTTTT.

CDR3 in DNA: TGTGCCAGCAGCTTCAAAGGGAATCAGCCCCAGCATTTT. This sequence encodes CASSFKGNQPQHF. The chain uses TRBV5-8 and TRBJ1-5; D is unresolved. V lost 2 bases and J 4 bases, leaving 7 bases between the germline ends. Germline V gene sequence: CDR1 SGHTS, CDR2 YDEGEE. The length of the CDR3 is 13 residues.

CDR3 coding DNA: TGTGCCAGCAGCTTGGCCGTGGACACCGGGGAGCTGTTTTTT. Residues: CASSLAVDTGELFF. The chain uses TRBV5-4 and TRBJ2-2; D remains unclear. V was trimmed by 0 bases and J by 3 bases, leaving 6 bases between them. Germline CDR1 reads SGHNT; CDR2 reads YYREEE (reference sequence). CDR3 length equals 14 residues.